These T cell receptor beta chains were read from a single sample in a study of T cells after yellow fever vaccination. TCRdb analysed the 5' RACE reads with MiXCR anew, one entry per CDR3 protein. This table holds 85,000 to 100,000 distinct CDR3 sequences, approximately 6.3% found once. Here the sequenced sample was CD8+ T cells sorted from PBMCs, taken 10 days after the yellow fever booster vaccination. The receptors were sampled from a man in his late teens or twenties who received the YFV17D yellow fever vaccine. CDR3s include the opening cysteine and the closing phenylalanine or tryptophan. The order of the fields is clone size, V gene, J gene, D gene, CDR3 protein, CDR3 DNA. A D gene is named only where the DNA matches it firmly. Clone size is stated in some rows and not others, as once, few, many or a class when expanded.

abundance: few; v_gene: TRBV4-1; j_gene: TRBJ1-6; d_gene: -; CDR3aa: CASSQVNRVDSPLHF; CDR3nt: TGCGCCAGCAGCCAAGTTAACAGGGTAGATTCACCCCTCCACTTT
abundance: few; v_gene: TRBV5-1; j_gene: TRBJ1-1; d_gene: -; CDR3aa: CASSPYFPAMNTEAFF; CDR3nt: TGCGCCAGCAGCCCGTATTTTCCAGCAATGAACACTGAAGCTTTCTTT
abundance: once; v_gene: TRBV7-9; j_gene: TRBJ1-4; d_gene: -; CDR3aa: CASSLDRNPRTTNEKLFF; CDR3nt: TGTGCCAGCAGCTTAGACAGAAACCCCAGGACGACTAATGAAAAACTGTTTTTT
abundance: many; v_gene: TRBV7-9; j_gene: TRBJ2-4; d_gene: TRBD1; CDR3aa: CAFSGQGNIQYF; CDR3nt: TGTGCCTTTTCGGGACAGGGTAACATTCAGTACTTC
abundance: -; v_gene: TRBV6-2/TRBV6-3; j_gene: TRBJ2-3; d_gene: -; CDR3aa: CASSFSNWDTQYF; CDR3nt: TGTGCCAGCAGTTTCAGTAATTGGGATACGCAGTATTTT
abundance: many; v_gene: TRBV6-2/TRBV6-3; j_gene: TRBJ2-6; d_gene: TRBD2; CDR3aa: CASSPRLAGFTSGANVLTF; CDR3nt: TGTGCCAGCAGCCCAAGGCTAGCGGGGTTTACTTCTGGGGCCAACGTCCTGACTTTC
abundance: few; v_gene: TRBV7-2; j_gene: TRBJ2-3; d_gene: TRBD2; CDR3aa: CASSLGPPGGGATDTQYF; CDR3nt: TGTGCCAGCAGCTTAGGGCCCCCTGGCGGGGGGGCTACAGATACGCAGTATTTT
abundance: few; v_gene: TRBV7-9; j_gene: TRBJ1-2; d_gene: TRBD1; CDR3aa: CASSRPTGFFYGYTF; CDR3nt: TGTGCCAGCAGCCGACCGACAGGGTTCTTCTATGGCTACACCTTC
abundance: few; v_gene: TRBV10-2; j_gene: TRBJ2-5; d_gene: TRBD1; CDR3aa: CASSESVGTEETQYF; CDR3nt: TGCGCCAGCAGTGAGTCGGTAGGGACAGAAGAGACCCAGTACTTC
abundance: -; v_gene: TRBV11-2; j_gene: TRBJ2-5; d_gene: -; CDR3aa: CASSFLDSYDGGTQYF; CDR3nt: TGTGCCAGCAGCTTTCTCGACAGCTACGATGGGGGGACCCAGTACTTC
abundance: few; v_gene: TRBV6-2/TRBV6-3; j_gene: TRBJ1-2; d_gene: -; CDR3aa: CAPKEEIHYGYTF; CDR3nt: TGTGCCCCAAAGGAGGAGATACACTATGGCTACACCTTC
abundance: few; v_gene: TRBV14; j_gene: TRBJ1-2; d_gene: TRBD1; CDR3aa: CASSQESYAGGSNYGYTF; CDR3nt: TGTGCCAGCAGCCAAGAAAGCTACGCAGGGGGAAGTAACTATGGCTACACCTTC
abundance: few; v_gene: TRBV28; j_gene: TRBJ2-5; d_gene: -; CDR3aa: CASSPASARETQYF; CDR3nt: TGTGCCAGCAGCCCGGCAAGCGCCCGGGAGACCCAGTACTTC
abundance: many; v_gene: TRBV6-6; j_gene: TRBJ1-1; d_gene: -; CDR3aa: CASSYSNRGGWVNTEAFF; CDR3nt: TGTGCCAGCAGTTACTCGAATAGGGGAGGGTGGGTGAACACTGAAGCTTTCTTT
abundance: -; v_gene: TRBV5-1; j_gene: TRBJ2-3; d_gene: TRBD2; CDR3aa: CASSFVGGGPVDTQYF; CDR3nt: TGCGCCAGCAGCTTTGTTGGCGGGGGGCCGGTAGATACGCAGTATTTT
abundance: few; v_gene: TRBV6-2/TRBV6-3; j_gene: TRBJ2-4; d_gene: -; CDR3aa: CASTRGAAKNIQYF; CDR3nt: TGTGCCAGCACTCGGGGGGCAGCCAAAAACATTCAGTACTTC
abundance: -; v_gene: TRBV4-1; j_gene: TRBJ2-5; d_gene: -; CDR3aa: CASSQSVKGPETQYF; CDR3nt: TGCGCCAGCAGCCAATCGGTGAAAGGCCCGGAGACCCAGTACTTC
abundance: -; v_gene: TRBV5-1; j_gene: TRBJ2-2; d_gene: TRBD2; CDR3aa: CASRSLVAGGIGELFF; CDR3nt: TGCGCCAGCAGATCCCTTGTAGCGGGGGGTATCGGGGAGCTGTTTTTT
abundance: -; v_gene: TRBV27; j_gene: TRBJ2-1; d_gene: -; CDR3aa: CASSLQATKEEQFF; CDR3nt: TGTGCCAGCAGTTTACAGGCCACGAAGGAAGAGCAGTTCTTC
abundance: few; v_gene: TRBV7-9; j_gene: TRBJ1-3; d_gene: -; CDR3aa: CASSLGGPRSGNTIYF; CDR3nt: TGTGCCAGCAGCTTAGGAGGGCCCCGCTCTGGAAACACCATATATTTT
abundance: -; v_gene: TRBV6-5; j_gene: TRBJ2-5; d_gene: -; CDR3aa: CASSYQGLETQYF; CDR3nt: TGTGCCAGCAGTTACCAGGGCTTAGAGACCCAGTACTTC
abundance: -; v_gene: TRBV9; j_gene: TRBJ1-4; d_gene: -; CDR3aa: CASSSQGSSNEKLFF; CDR3nt: TGTGCCAGCAGCTCTCAGGGGTCGTCTAATGAAAAACTGTTTTTT